The T cell receptor (beta chain) under discussion was sequenced for a study of molecular identifiers for immune sequencing clone quantification. Findings of the study overall: In naive cells, under 1% of molecules belonged to clones above 20 RNA copies, against over 97% in effector cells.

Naive CD8 T cell sorting was performed on the CD8+CD4-CCR7+CD45RA+ phenotype. About this clonotype: Its antigen is undetermined.

Libraries of bulk TCR were made by previously described methods (with listed TCR primers). Each CDR3 protein is one row after TCRdb ran MiXCR on the PCR reads. The sample includes 350,000 or so distinct CDR3 sequences, over 20% of them seen just once. The sample comprised naive CD8+ T cells from blood, with Jurkat cell RNA spiked in. Subset specified: FACS-sorted CD8+CD4-CCR7+CD45RA+ naive T cells. This clonotype was sampled from a human donor in good health. Some libraries in this study had Jurkat cell RNA spiked in.

In DNA form, the CDR3 reads TGTGCCTGGACTAGCGGCTTTGATAGCACAGATACGCAGTATTTT. Amino acid sequence: CAWTSGFDSTDTQYF. This chain connects TRBV30 to TRBJ2-3, with 7 nucleotides matching TRBD2. This CDR3 contains 15 residues. Germline V gives CDR1 GTSNPN, CDR2 SVGIG (reference sequence). Trimming took 4 bases from V and 0 from J; bases not matched to a gene: 7.